Presented here are 15 T cell receptor beta chains from one specimen sequenced in a study of blood T cell repertoires in COVID-19. Measured with immunoSEQ multiplex PCR; TCRdb has only the in-frame clones, and not every one. The repertoire holds about 230,000 clones, with less than 85% as singletons. The sequenced sample was peripheral blood. The receptors stem from a woman aged 70-85 years with active or convalescent COVID-19.

This clone was recorded a few times. The J gene is TRBJ1-4, the V gene TRBV10-2; D perhaps matches TRBD1 (6 bases). Trimming cost V 8 bases and J 5 bases, with 15 bases left between them. Per the germline V gene, CDR1 is WSHSY and CDR2 is SAAADI. This CDR3 has 14 residues. CDR3 amino acids: CASQSQGLNEKLFF. CDR3 bases: TGCGCCAGCCAATCACAGGGACTAAATGAAAAACTGTTTTTT.

The chain recombines TRBV19 with TRBJ1-5; D uncertain. Germline CDR1 reads LNHDA; CDR2 reads SQIVND (reference sequence). Trimming stripped 6 bases from V and 0 bases from J, with 12 bases between. The CDR3 has 15 residues. CDR3 DNA: TGTGCCAGTAGGGAACAGCCTTATAGCAATCAGCCCCAGCATTTT. This translates into CASREQPYSNQPQHF.

This chain joins TRBV18 and TRBJ1-1; D gene unclear. The CDR3 has 14 amino acids. Trimming removed 4 bases from V and 0 bases from J, with 9 bases in between. From germline, CDR1 is KGHSH and CDR2 LQKENI. The CDR3 bases are TGTGCCAGCTCACTTTCATCAATGAACACTGAAGCTTTCTTT. Translation gives CASSLSSMNTEAFF.

The chain has TRBV5-8 and TRBJ1-4; TRBD1 matches 10 bases. Germline V gene sequence: CDR1 SGHTS, CDR2 YDEGEE. The CDR3 extends over 16 amino acids. Trimming at V came to 4 bases and at J to 8 bases, leaving 11 bases not matched to a gene. CDR3: CASSPGTGEKEEKLFF. CDR3 coding DNA: TGTGCCAGCAGCCCTGGGACAGGGGAGAAGGAAGAAAAACTGTTTTTT.

V usage is TRBV16 and J usage is TRBJ1-2, with D possibly being TRBD1 (6 bases). V was trimmed by 6 bases and J by 2 bases, leaving 10 bases between them. The CDR3 contains 13 residues. In germline, CDR1 is KGHSY, CDR2 FQNENV. The CDR3 region has the DNA TGTGCCAGCAGACCTCAGGGGAACTATGGCTACACCTTC. It encodes CASRPQGNYGYTF.

V and J are TRBV5-4 and TRBJ2-1; TRBD2 matches at 11 bases. The CDR3 covers 15 residues. CDR1 is SGHNT and CDR2 is YYREEE in the germline V gene (reference sequence). V shed 3 bases, J shed 5 bases, and the junction held 4 bases outside the gene matches. In DNA, the CDR3 is TGTGCCAGCAGCTCACCGGGACTAGCGGACAATGAGCAGTTCTTC. It specifies CASSSPGLADNEQFF.

The chain links TRBV6-6 to TRBJ2-7; 10 nucleotides match TRBD2. Germline lookup yields CDR1 MNHNY and CDR2 SVGAGI (reference sequence). The J segment lost 6 bases and the V segment lost 6 bases, leaving 8 bases of the junction unmatched. CDR3 length: 14 amino acids. CDR3 sequence reads: CASRPSGSASEQYF. CDR3 nucleotide sequence: TGTGCCAGCAGACCTAGCGGGAGTGCCTCCGAGCAGTACTTC.

The chain has TRBV7-2 and TRBJ1-6; D is possibly TRBD1 (6 bases). The CDR3 consists of 14 residues. The V and J ends lost 1 base and 7 bases respectively, with 8 bases between them. Per the germline V gene, CDR1 is SGHTA and CDR2 is FQGNSA. The DNA of the CDR3 is TGTGCCAGCAGCTTAGGGGGGCTAAATTCACCCCTCCACTTT. Its translation is CASSLGGLNSPLHF.

The chain has TRBV7-2 and TRBJ1-2; a possible D gene is TRBD1 (6 bases). This CDR3 comprises 18 residues. V was pared by 5 bases and J by 6 bases, with 28 bases between. The germline V gene has CDR1 SGHTA and CDR2 FQGNSA. The CDR3 DNA is TGTGCCAGCAGCGTACCGGGACACCCGCAATGGATCAGACATGGCTACACCTTC. This codes for CASSVPGHPQWIRHGYTF. Filled out from reference TRBV7-2 and TRBJ1-2, the complete variable domain reads GAGVSQSPSNKVTEKGKDVELRCDPISGHTALYWYRQSLGQGLEFLIYFQGNSAPDKSGLPSDRFSAERTGGSVSTLTIQRTQQEDSAVYLCASSVPGHPQWIRHGYTFGSGTRLTVV.

In this sample, this clone turned up a few times. The V call is TRBV18, the J call TRBJ1-2; tentatively, D is TRBD1 (5 bases). Germline V gene sequence: CDR1 KGHSH, CDR2 LQKENI. This CDR3 has 17 residues. The V and J ends lost 2 bases and 0 bases respectively, with 16 bases between them. CDR3 in amino acids: CASSPEIGVASNYGYTF. CDR3 nucleotide sequence: TGTGCCAGCTCACCAGAGATAGGGGTCGCCTCTAACTATGGCTACACCTTC.

This rearrangement joins TRBV7-9 to TRBJ2-7; 7 bases line up with TRBD1. Germline V gives CDR1 SEHNR, CDR2 FQNEAQ (reference sequence). This CDR3 has 14 amino acids. With V trimmed by 5 bases and J by 5 bases, 9 bases remained unmatched. For the CDR3, the DNA is TGTGCCAGCAGCACCCAACAGGGGACAAACGAGCAGTACTTC. Amino acids: CASSTQQGTNEQYF.

The chain is built from TRBV28 and TRBJ1-6; 7 bases are a match to TRBD1. CDR1 is MDHEN and CDR2 is SYDVKM in the germline V gene. The CDR3 sequence is 13 residues long. J lost 15 bases, V lost 7 bases, and 12 bases had no gene match. The CDR3, as DNA: TGTGCCAGCACCACAGGGGCGATCCATCTCCTCCACTTT. It codes for CASTTGAIHLLHF.

The chain carries TRBV28 and TRBJ1-1; no clear D. V lost 4 bases, J lost 2 bases, and 11 bases lay in between. The CDR3 consists of 14 residues. In germline, CDR1 is MDHEN, CDR2 SYDVKM. CDR3 residues: CASSSPLPNTEAFF. CDR3 nucleotides: TGTGCCAGCAGTTCCCCACTGCCTAACACTGAAGCTTTCTTT.

This sequence joins TRBV3-1 (or the pseudogene TRBV3-2) and TRBJ1-5; 9 bases match TRBD1. In germline, CDR1 is LGHDT, CDR2 YNNKEL (reference sequence). The CDR3 is made up of 20 amino acids. Unmatched junction bases numbered 13, after V lost 1 base and J lost 0 bases. The CDR3 coding sequence is TGTGCCAGCAGCCAAGGGGAGGTCGGGACAGGGAAGGGTAGCAATCAGCCCCAGCATTTT. Translated, it gives CASSQGEVGTGKGSNQPQHF.

This rearrangement joins TRBV6-2 or TRBV6-3 to TRBJ1-2; no reliable D call. In germline, CDR1 is MNHEY, CDR2 SVGEGT. The CDR3 sequence is 12 residues long. Trimming left V 2 bases short and J 5 bases short, with 6 bases between. The CDR3 loop reads CASSYQRYGYTF. Written as DNA, the CDR3 is TGTGCCAGCAGTTACCAGAGGTATGGCTACACCTTC.